Shown below are 28 T cell receptor beta chains from a single sample sequenced in a study of human T cells and chemical hapten exposure listed by TCRdb under 2021. The meaning of the sample's time point label: pre-sensitization, week 0. The intended sense of this specimen's treatment or condition label: therapeutic diphenylcyclopropenone sensitization with weekly scalp DPC. The receptor library was made with RACE. TCRdb records NextSeq 500 as the sequencer. TCRdb reanalyzed the raw reads on its own, using fastp at Q25 for trimming and MiXCR for clone calling, and kept in-frame beta chains. Each CDR3 protein appears once, grouped with its most common genes and DNA. Within this sample are under 200,000 distinct CDR3 sequences, with approximately 29% of them counted one time only. The ten largest make up about 2.8% of the sample. Sequencing used whole blood, obtained in connection with sensitization to the hapten diphenylcyclopropenone (DPC). The receptors derive from a woman in her 30s with alopecia areata. Some clones in this sample may be carry-over from other donors' samples.

The chain joins TRBV29-1 to TRBJ1-2; D remains ambiguous. Germline CDR1 SQVTM, CDR2 ANQGSEA. The V and J ends lost 3 bases and 0 bases respectively, with 8 bases between them. The CDR3 length is 13 residues. Here the CDR3 reads CSVDPGTNYGYTF. The CDR3, as DNA: TGCAGCGTTGATCCAGGAACTAACTATGGCTACACCTTC.

This clonotype was recorded a few times. CDR3 sequence: CSVGRPSGGTQETQYF. In DNA form, the CDR3 reads TGCAGCGTTGGCCGGCCTAGCGGGGGAACCCAAGAGACCCAGTACTTC. V and J are TRBV29-1 and TRBJ2-5, with 10 bases lining up with TRBD2. Looked up from germline, CDR1 is SQVTM and CDR2 is ANQGSEA. The junction had 9 bases not matched to a gene; V was cut back by 4 bases and J by 1 base. The CDR3 is made up of 16 amino acids.

This clonotype was counted between two and nine times. The chain uses TRBV28 and TRBJ1-4; D is unclear. The V end was cut by 4 bases, the J end by 6 bases, with 15 bases between. This CDR3 has 15 residues. Germline V lookup: CDR1 MDHEN, CDR2 SYDVKM. The CDR3 reads CASSSSGPGHEKLFF. CDR3 nucleotide sequence: TGTGCCAGCAGTTCGTCCGGGCCCGGTCATGAAAAACTGTTTTTT. The full variable domain, its missing parts supplied by reference TRBV28 and TRBJ1-4, is DVKVTQSSRYLVKRTGEKVFLECVQDMDHENMFWYRQDPGLGLRLIYFSYDVKMKEKGDIPEGYSVSREKKERFSLILESASTNQTSMYLCASSSSGPGHEKLFFGSGTQLSVL.

The chain is built from TRBV11-2 and TRBJ1-4; D is unclear. The CDR3 has 13 residues. Germline CDR1 reads SGHAT; CDR2 reads FQNNGV. Trimming stripped 3 bases from V and 5 bases from J, with 7 bases between. The CDR3 DNA sequence: TGTGCCAGCAGCTTGGGGTTAAATGAAAAACTGTTTTTT. It is translated as CASSLGLNEKLFF.

The table lists this clonotype with a few counts. This chain uses TRBV6-2 or TRBV6-3 with TRBJ1-5; D unresolved. In germline, CDR1 is MNHEY, CDR2 SVGEGT. V lost 2 bases, J lost 7 bases, and 12 bases lay in between. This CDR3 is built from 14 residues. The CDR3 here is CASSYVAGGQPQHF. The CDR3 nucleotides are TGTGCCAGCAGTTACGTGGCAGGCGGACAGCCCCAGCATTTT.

Of note for this clonotype: One end of the junction does not line up with germline, which may come from a read error. The V call is TRBV5-1, the J call TRBJ2-7; D gene uncertain. Germline values: CDR1 SGHRS, CDR2 YFSETQ. The CDR3 is 13 amino acids. The CDR3 region has the DNA TGCGCCAGCAGCTTGACGGCCTCCCACGAGCAGTACTTC. This encodes CASSLTASHEQYF.

The V gene is TRBV7-8, the J gene TRBJ2-5; D not certain. Germline V lookup: CDR1 SGHVS, CDR2 FQNEAQ. Trimming took off 5 bases at V and 9 bases at J, with 10 bases between the two ends. The CDR3 is 11 residues long. In DNA, the CDR3 is TGTGCCAGCAGCCGCCAAGGATCCCAGTACTTC. Encoded protein: CASSRQGSQYF.

This chain links TRBV7-9 with TRBJ2-7, with D possibly TRBD2 on 6 matching bases. Germline V gene lookup returns CDR1 SEHNR and CDR2 FQNEAQ (reference sequence). The CDR3 is made up of 14 amino acids. Trimming took 5 bases from V and 7 from J, leaving 18 bases between them. Here the CDR3 reads CASSRGTSGEEQYF. The CDR3 DNA reads TGTGCCAGCAGCCGTGGGACTTCCGGCGAGGAGCAGTACTTC.

DNA for the CDR3: TGTGCCAGCAGCTTAGGAGGCCGCTCCTACGAGCAGTACTTC. Its translation: CASSLGGRSYEQYF. V and J are TRBV7-2 and TRBJ2-7; D is uncertain. Trimming removed 1 base at V and 0 bases at J, with 7 bases between. Germline V gene lookup returns CDR1 SGHTA and CDR2 FQGNSA. The CDR3 runs 14 residues.

This clonotype was seen a handful of times. The J gene is TRBJ1-1, the V gene TRBV7-9; D gene uncertain. This CDR3 has 12 amino acids. The V and J ends lost 4 bases and 6 bases respectively, with 9 bases between them. Germline V gene data show CDR1 as SEHNR and CDR2 as FQNEAQ (reference sequence). The DNA of the CDR3 is TGTGCCAGCAGCTCGGACGGATCTGAAGCTTTCTTT. It translates to CASSSDGSEAFF.

J is TRBJ1-6 and V is TRBV4-1; 7 bases line up with TRBD1. The CDR3 totals 15 residues. V shed 8 bases and J 5 bases; nucleotides not matched to a gene: 9. CDR1 MGHRA and CDR2 YSYEKL come from the germline V gene. The DNA for the CDR3 is TGCGCCAGCCGCTTGTCCGGGACAGATAATTCACCCCTCCACTTT. This encodes CASRLSGTDNSPLHF.

This clonotype was counted between two and nine times. This chain connects TRBV29-1 to TRBJ2-1; D tentatively fits TRBD1 or TRBD2 (5 bases each). The V gene lost 4 bases and the J gene lost 6 bases, with 16 bases spanning the gap. The CDR3 has 14 residues. Germline assignment: CDR1 SQVTM and CDR2 ANQGSEA. CDR3 amino acids: CSVGRDLPGNEQFF. The CDR3 DNA reads TGCAGCGTTGGAAGGGACCTCCCGGGCAATGAGCAGTTCTTC.

This clonotype was observed at least ten times. In DNA, the CDR3 is TGTGCCAGCTCTCTGCCCGGGAGCACTATAAATGAGCAGTTCTTC. This codes for CASSLPGSTINEQFF. The chain employs TRBV12-3 or TRBV12-4 and TRBJ2-1, with D perhaps matching TRBD2 (6 bases). This CDR3 comprises 15 residues. V lost 8 bases, J lost 7 bases, and 21 bases lay in between.

This clonotype occurred a few times. CDR3 nucleotides: TGTGCCAGCTCCCCCATGGGGCACCCCTACGAGCAGTACTTC. It encodes CASSPMGHPYEQYF. The V and J genes are TRBV18 and TRBJ2-7, with TRBD1 as a possible D gene (5 bases). CDR1 KGHSH and CDR2 LQKENI come from the germline V gene. The CDR3 totals 14 residues. Trimming shortened V by 6 bases and J by 2 bases, and 14 bases separated the two germline ends.

This clonotype appeared a few times. The rearrangement uses TRBV7-8 and TRBJ2-1; perhaps TRBD1 as D (7 bases). CDR1 is SGHVS, CDR2 FQNEAQ, per germline. The CDR3 length is 16 residues. Trimming took off 2 bases at V and 5 bases at J, with 16 bases between the two ends. The CDR3 DNA sequence: TGTGCCAGCAGCTTAAGGGGGGCCGGGACAGACAATGAGCAGTTCTTC. Translating it yields CASSLRGAGTDNEQFF.

The chain links TRBV27 to TRBJ2-3, with 11 bases lining up with TRBD1. Germline CDR1 is MNHEY and CDR2 is SMNVEV (reference sequence). The CDR3 runs 15 residues. Trimming removed 5 bases from V and 6 bases from J; junction bases left unmatched: 7. The CDR3 is CASSSPGQGGDTQYF. CDR3 bases: TGTGCCAGCAGTAGCCCGGGACAGGGGGGGGATACGCAGTATTTT.

This clonotype was counted a few times. The chain employs TRBV7-6 and TRBJ2-2; 12 nucleotides align to TRBD2. Germline V gene sequence: CDR1 SGHVS, CDR2 FNYEAQ. Unmatched junction bases numbered 2, after V lost 5 bases and J lost 1 base. The CDR3 spans 16 residues. CDR3 in amino acids: CASSPLAGGNTGELFF. The CDR3 DNA reads as TGTGCCAGCAGCCCACTAGCGGGAGGGAACACCGGGGAGCTGTTTTTT.

This clonotype was counted between two and nine times. V gene TRBV12-3 or TRBV12-4 combines with J gene TRBJ2-7; tentative D call: TRBD1 (6 bases). Trimming shortened V by 5 bases and J by 7 bases, and 18 bases separated the two germline ends. This CDR3 region has 14 residues. CDR3 bases: TGTGCCAGCAGTACCTCAGGGGCACTTGGTGAGCAGTACTTC. This sequence encodes CASSTSGALGEQYF.

This clonotype appeared a few times. In nucleotides, the CDR3 is TGTGCCAGCAGCTTAGCGCTACAGGGCTATACTGAAGCTTTCTTT. This codes for CASSLALQGYTEAFF. This rearrangement joins TRBV7-2 to TRBJ1-1; TRBD1 might be the D (6 bases). The CDR3 is made up of 15 amino acids. Germline V lookup: CDR1 SGHTA, CDR2 FQGNSA. Trimming left V 0 bases short and J 5 bases short, with 13 bases between.

This clonotype has a handful of counts. The chain combines TRBV2 with TRBJ2-7; TRBD1 matches 8 bases. CDR1 SNHLY and CDR2 FYNNEI come from the germline V gene. This CDR3 is 12 amino acids long. J was trimmed by 2 bases and V by 10 bases; bases with no gene match: 4. CDR3 residues: CATGTGAYEQYF. The CDR3 region has the DNA TGTGCCACCGGGACAGGCGCCTACGAGCAGTACTTC.

The rearrangement joins TRBV4-2 to TRBJ2-1, with unresolved D. The CDR3 runs 14 residues. V was clipped by 1 base and J by 1 base, with 5 bases between them. CDR1 and CDR2 from the germline V gene are LGHNA and YNFKEQ. The CDR3 here is CASSQVPSYNEQFF. The CDR3 nucleotides are TGTGCCAGCAGCCAAGTCCCTTCCTACAATGAGCAGTTCTTC.

This clonotype was found once. The gene calls are TRBV5-1 and TRBJ1-1, with D possibly being TRBD1 (5 bases). CDR1 and CDR2 from the germline V gene are SGHRS and YFSETQ. The V end lost 0 bases, the J end lost 4 bases, and 7 bases lay between the germline ends. The CDR3 loop spans 13 amino acids. The CDR3 sequence: CASSLEGATEAFF. CDR3 DNA: TGCGCCAGCAGCTTGGAAGGGGCCACTGAAGCTTTCTTT.

This sequence joins TRBV29-1 and TRBJ2-1; the D is unclear. Trimming took off 3 bases at V and 10 bases at J, with 4 bases between the two ends. CDR3 length: 9 residues. Germline V gives CDR1 SQVTM, CDR2 ANQGSEA. CDR3 nucleotides: TGCAGCGTTGACGTAGAGCAGTTCTTC. Residues: CSVDVEQFF.

This sequence joins TRBV10-3 and TRBJ2-1; 9 bases match TRBD2. The trim removed 5 bases at V and 5 bases at J, leaving 7 bases unmatched. This CDR3 has 15 amino acids. Germline V gene sequence: CDR1 ENHRY, CDR2 SYGVKD. This chain's CDR3 is CAISHSGRTDNEQFF. The CDR3 region has the DNA TGTGCCATCAGTCATAGCGGGAGAACCGACAATGAGCAGTTCTTC.

V is TRBV30 and J is TRBJ2-7; D call uncertain. This CDR3 spans 11 amino acids. The V gene's germline CDR1 is GTSNPN and CDR2 SVGIG (reference sequence). Trimming shortened V by 2 bases and J by 9 bases, and 11 bases separated the two germline ends. The CDR3 DNA follows: TGTGCCTGGAGTCAAGGCCCGTTGCAGTACTTC. Protein product: CAWSQGPLQYF.

The chain joins TRBV4-3 to TRBJ1-1; 9 bases are shared with TRBD1. V was clipped by 4 bases and J by 8 bases; unmatched bases: 5. The germline V gene has CDR1 LGHNA and CDR2 YSLEER. This CDR3 is built from 13 residues. The CDR3 loop is CASSRTGAQEAFF. In DNA, the CDR3 is TGCGCCAGCAGCCGGACAGGGGCCCAAGAAGCTTTCTTT.

The chain carries TRBV7-6 and TRBJ2-1; D not certain. The ends were cut back, 5 bases at V and 0 bases at J, with 11 bases in the middle. The CDR3 spans 15 residues. The germline gives CDR1 SGHVS, CDR2 FNYEAQ. The CDR3 loop reads CASSQLPLSYNEQFF. The CDR3 nucleotides read TGTGCCAGCAGCCAACTCCCTCTCTCCTACAATGAGCAGTTCTTC.

V gene TRBV7-3 combines with J gene TRBJ2-5; D perhaps matches TRBD2 (6 bases). This CDR3 region has 16 residues. Germline V gene lookup returns CDR1 SGHTA and CDR2 FQGTGA. Between the trimmed V and J ends, which lost 2 bases and 1 base, there was a span of 14 bases. In DNA, the CDR3 is TGTGCCAGCAGCTTAGGGGGAGGCGGAGGCCAAGAGACCCAGTACTTC. It translates to CASSLGGGGGQETQYF.